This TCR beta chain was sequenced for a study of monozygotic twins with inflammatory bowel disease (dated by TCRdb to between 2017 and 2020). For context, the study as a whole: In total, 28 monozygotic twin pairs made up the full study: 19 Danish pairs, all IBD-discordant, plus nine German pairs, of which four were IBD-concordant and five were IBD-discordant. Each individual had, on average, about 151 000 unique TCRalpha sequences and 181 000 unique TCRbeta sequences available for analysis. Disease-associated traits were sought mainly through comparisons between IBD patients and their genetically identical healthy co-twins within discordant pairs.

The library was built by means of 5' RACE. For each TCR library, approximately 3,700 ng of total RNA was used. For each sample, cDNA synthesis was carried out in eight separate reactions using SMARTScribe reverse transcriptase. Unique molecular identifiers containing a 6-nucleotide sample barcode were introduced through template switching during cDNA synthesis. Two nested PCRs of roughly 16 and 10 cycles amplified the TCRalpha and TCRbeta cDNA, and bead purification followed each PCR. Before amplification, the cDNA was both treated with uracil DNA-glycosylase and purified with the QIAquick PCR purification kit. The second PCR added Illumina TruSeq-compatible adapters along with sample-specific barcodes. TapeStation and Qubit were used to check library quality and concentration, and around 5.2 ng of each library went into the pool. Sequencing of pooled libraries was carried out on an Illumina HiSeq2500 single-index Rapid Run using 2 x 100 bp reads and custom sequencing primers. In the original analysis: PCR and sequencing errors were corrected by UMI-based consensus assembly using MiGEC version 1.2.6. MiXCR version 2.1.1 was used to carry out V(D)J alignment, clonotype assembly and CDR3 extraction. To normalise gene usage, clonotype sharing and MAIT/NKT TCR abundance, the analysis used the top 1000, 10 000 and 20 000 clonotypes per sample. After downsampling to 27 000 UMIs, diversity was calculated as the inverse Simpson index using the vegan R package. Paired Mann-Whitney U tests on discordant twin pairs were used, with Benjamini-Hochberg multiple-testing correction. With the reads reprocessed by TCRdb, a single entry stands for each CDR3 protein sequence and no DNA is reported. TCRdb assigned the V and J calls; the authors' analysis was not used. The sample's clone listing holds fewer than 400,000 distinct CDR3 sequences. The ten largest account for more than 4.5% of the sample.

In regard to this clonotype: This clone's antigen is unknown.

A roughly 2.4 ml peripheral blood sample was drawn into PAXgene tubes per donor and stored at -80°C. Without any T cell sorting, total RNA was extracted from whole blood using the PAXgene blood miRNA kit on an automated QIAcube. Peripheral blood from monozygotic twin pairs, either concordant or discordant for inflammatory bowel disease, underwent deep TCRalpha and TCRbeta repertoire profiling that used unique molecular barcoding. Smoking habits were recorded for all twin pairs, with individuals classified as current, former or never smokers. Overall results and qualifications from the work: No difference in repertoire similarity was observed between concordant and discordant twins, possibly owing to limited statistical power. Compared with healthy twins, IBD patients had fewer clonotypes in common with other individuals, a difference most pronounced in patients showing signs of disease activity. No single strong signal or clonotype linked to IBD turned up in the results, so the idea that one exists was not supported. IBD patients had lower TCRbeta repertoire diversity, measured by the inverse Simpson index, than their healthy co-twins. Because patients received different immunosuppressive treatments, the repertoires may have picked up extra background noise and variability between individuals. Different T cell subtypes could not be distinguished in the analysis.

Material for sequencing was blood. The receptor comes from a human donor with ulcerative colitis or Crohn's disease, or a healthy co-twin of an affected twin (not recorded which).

The CDR3 here reads CAWSVTSGRGDTQYF. This sequence uses TRBV30 and TRBJ2-3; TCRdb indicates TRBD2, and absent DNA this call remains unverified. The CDR3 numbers 15 residues from cysteine through phenylalanine. The record lacks a DNA sequence. From the germline V gene (reference sequence), CDR1 is GTSNPN and CDR2 is SVGIG.